The clone carrying this TCR beta chain was picked up many times. Its antigen is still unknown. TCRdb's table, derived via immunoSEQ multiplex PCR, lists solely in-frame clones and lacks some. This sample has 13,000 or so clones, with 25% to 30% found just once. The V end was cut by 5 bases, the J end by 3 bases, with 20 bases between. Germline V gene lookup returns CDR1 SGHNT and CDR2 YENEEA. This CDR3 is built from 16 residues. This specimen belongs to a study of sequential checkpoint blockade in melanoma. Across the whole study: TCRbeta immunosequencing was performed on DNA from roughly 99 pretreatment melanoma tumor samples. Study results and caveats: For nivolumab-first patients, baseline tumor clonality was associated with response.

Treatment defined: randomized to nivolumab then ipilimumab (arm A) or the reverse (arm B). The specimen was tumor tissue (inferred from file names), collected from a patient given nivolumab and ipilimumab in sequence. The rearrangement links TRBV11-3 to TRBJ2-7, with D possibly being TRBD2 (6 bases). This sequence was found in a human donor with melanoma. As DNA, the CDR3 is TGTGCCAGCAGCCAATTAGCCGGGAGTAATTTCTACGAGCAGTACTTC. As protein: CASSQLAGSNFYEQYF.